These 17 T cell receptor beta chains share one sample of origin, sequenced in a study of blood T cell repertoires in COVID-19. Repertoires were generated with immunoSEQ multiplex PCR, while TCRdb's copy carries only in-frame clones and drops some. The table lists roughly 150,000 clones, approximately 80% of them singletons. The specimen sequenced was peripheral blood. The origin of the receptors is a man aged 55 to 70 with acute or convalescent COVID-19.

CDR3 residues: CASSSTGVLTDTQYF. In DNA form, the CDR3 reads TGTGCCAGTAGTTCCACGGGGGTTCTCACAGATACGCAGTATTTT. V gene TRBV19 combines with J gene TRBJ2-3, with D possibly being TRBD2 (6 bases). Germline V gene data show CDR1 as LNHDA and CDR2 as SQIVND (reference sequence). The germline V and J ends were trimmed by 5 bases and 2 bases, with 14 bases remaining between them. CDR3 length equals 15 residues.

The V gene is TRBV6-1, the J gene TRBJ1-5; D gene ambiguous. The CDR3 contains 15 residues. V gave up 1 base and J gave up 0 bases, with 7 bases separating them. CDR1 and CDR2 from the germline V gene are MNHNS and SASEGT. Here the CDR3 reads CASSEGAYSNQPQHF. CDR3 in DNA: TGTGCCAGCAGTGAAGGGGCTTATAGCAATCAGCCCCAGCATTTT.

The chain combines TRBV20-1 with TRBJ1-2; 7 bases agree with TRBD1. The ends lost 6 bases at V and 5 bases at J; junction bases unmatched: 3. The CDR3 loop spans 11 amino acids. Germline CDR1 is DFQATT and CDR2 is SNEGSKA (reference sequence). CDR3: CSAGGQYGYTF. The CDR3 DNA is TGCAGTGCCGGGGGACAGTATGGCTACACCTTC.

The chain carries TRBV5-1 and TRBJ1-4; 7 bases are a match to TRBD1. The CDR3 contains 13 residues. Germline CDR1 SGHRS, CDR2 YFSETQ. Germline trimming cut 6 bases from V and 8 bases from J; bases unmatched to any gene: 7. The DNA for the CDR3 is TGCGCCAGCAAAACAGGGGTCGGGGAAAAACTGTTTTTT. It yields the protein CASKTGVGEKLFF.

The sample holds a few counts of this clone. The J gene is TRBJ1-6, the V gene TRBV12-3 or TRBV12-4, with a weak D call TRBD1 (5 bases). V was pared by 8 bases and J by 8 bases, with 7 bases between. The CDR3 runs to 11 residues. As DNA, the CDR3 is TGTGCCAGCGGGGACTATTCACCCCTCCACTTT. Translating gives CASGDYSPLHF.

This chain connects TRBV6-5 to TRBJ1-1; 7 bases line up with TRBD1. Germline V gives CDR1 MNHEY, CDR2 SVGAGI. The CDR3 is 13 amino acids. Losses at the gene ends were 10 bases for V and 1 base for J; bases not matched to a gene: 6. CDR3 residues: CATRDRANTEAFF. In DNA, the CDR3 is TGTGCCACCAGGGACAGAGCGAACACTGAAGCTTTCTTT.

This clone showed up just once. V gene TRBV5-5 combines with J gene TRBJ1-1, with TRBD1 identical over 7 bases. The germline gives CDR1 SGHKS, CDR2 YYEKEE (reference sequence). This CDR3 spans 15 amino acids. The ends lost 0 bases at V and 0 bases at J; junction bases unmatched: 2. The CDR3 DNA sequence: TGTGCCAGCAGCTTGGTAGGGGGCATGAACACTGAAGCTTTCTTT. This codes for CASSLVGGMNTEAFF.

This clone was recorded at least ten times. J is TRBJ2-1 and V is TRBV7-9; D not resolved. The CDR3 sequence is 14 residues long. Trimming shortened V by 1 base and J by 9 bases, and 13 bases separated the two germline ends. CDR1 is SEHNR and CDR2 is FQNEAQ in the germline V gene (reference sequence). This CDR3 is CASSLEGRHSEQFF. The DNA of the CDR3 is TGTGCCAGCAGCTTAGAAGGTCGACATAGTGAGCAGTTCTTC.

CDR3 residues: CASSPRRAGELFF. DNA for the CDR3: TGTGCCAGCAGCCCGCGACGGGCCGGGGAGCTGTTTTTT. The rearrangement links TRBV6-6 to TRBJ2-2, with D hard to call. V was trimmed by 6 bases and J by 6 bases, leaving 11 bases between them. This CDR3 has 13 residues. Looked up from germline, CDR1 is MNHNY and CDR2 is SVGAGI (reference sequence).

The chain joins TRBV7-2 to TRBJ2-1; D call uncertain. The CDR3 is 12 amino acids. CDR1 SGHTA and CDR2 FQGNSA come from the germline V gene. V lost 2 bases and J 8 bases, leaving 7 bases between the germline ends. The CDR3 nucleotides are TGTGCCAGCAGCTTACATGAGTATGAGCAGTTCTTC. It translates to CASSLHEYEQFF.

This clone was found a few times. This chain uses TRBV24-1 with TRBJ1-4; maybe TRBD1 (6 bases). This CDR3 is 15 amino acids long. Germline V lookup: CDR1 KGHDR, CDR2 SFDVKD. V dropped 4 bases and J dropped 8 bases, with 16 bases sitting between them. The CDR3 region is CATSERGGGREKLFF. The CDR3, as DNA: TGTGCCACCAGTGAGAGGGGGGGCGGTCGAGAAAAACTGTTTTTT.

The chain couples TRBV11-3 to TRBJ2-3; 9 bases agree with TRBD1. The germline CDR1 and CDR2 sequences are SGHNT and YENEEA. The CDR3 has 16 residues. V shed 4 bases, J shed 6 bases, and the junction held 11 bases outside the gene matches. The CDR3 loop reads CASSYTGTGGSDTQYF. The CDR3 nucleotides are TGTGCCAGCAGCTATACAGGAACAGGGGGCAGTGATACGCAGTATTTT.

In its sample, this clone was seen a few times. V gene TRBV6-5 combines with J gene TRBJ2-1, with a tentative D call TRBD2 (6 bases). Germline CDR1 and CDR2: MNHEY and SVGAGI. This CDR3 contains 15 residues. V was shortened by 6 bases and J by 8 bases, with 20 bases between the two germline ends. CDR3 region: CASRSLASVLDEQFF. The DNA for the CDR3 is TGTGCCAGCAGATCACTAGCTTCGGTTCTTGATGAGCAGTTCTTC.

This chain joins TRBV5-1 and TRBJ2-1; 11 bases map to TRBD1. The germline V gene encodes CDR1 SGHRS and CDR2 YFSETQ. After removal of 4 bases from V and 6 bases from J, the junction contained 6 bases not matched to a gene. The CDR3 contains 15 residues. The chain's CDR3 is CASSLGQGVGNEQFF. The CDR3 nucleotides read TGCGCCAGCAGCCTGGGACAGGGGGTCGGCAATGAGCAGTTCTTC.

This clone was seen more than once but under ten times. This chain joins TRBV4-1 and TRBJ1-1; TRBD1 is a possible D gene (5 bases). The CDR3 has 13 residues. Trimming took 8 bases from V and 1 from J, leaving 11 bases between them. Germline lookup yields CDR1 MGHRA and CDR2 YSYEKL. The CDR3 DNA reads TGCGCCAGCGAAGGTAGGGGGAACACTGAAGCTTTCTTT. Its translation is CASEGRGNTEAFF.

The chain uses TRBV19 and TRBJ2-5; maybe TRBD1 (6 bases). The CDR3 has 15 amino acids. Trimming took 5 bases from V and 4 from J, leaving 17 bases between them. The V gene's germline CDR1 is LNHDA and CDR2 SQIVND (reference sequence). This chain's CDR3 is CASSFQGLVGETQYF. The CDR3 DNA is TGTGCCAGTAGTTTTCAGGGGCTAGTCGGAGAGACCCAGTACTTC.

This clone was counted once. The chain is built from TRBV25-1 and TRBJ1-6, with D tentatively TRBD1 (6 bases). V was shortened by 6 bases and J by 7 bases, with 13 bases between the two germline ends. This CDR3 region has 14 residues. Germline CDR1 is MGHDK and CDR2 is SYGVNS. CDR3 residues: CASRPNQGNSPLHF. CDR3 nucleotide sequence: TGTGCCAGCAGACCTAACCAGGGGAATTCACCCCTCCACTTT.